A selection of T cell receptor beta chains follows, all from one sample in a study of blood T cells in healthy people across ages. From the 5' RACE reads, TCRdb called clonotypes with MiXCR, one entry per CDR3 protein. Of hundreds of thousands of distinct CDR3 sequences listed, about 43% were seen once; the top ten hold 30%. The source material was blood. Source of these receptors: an older man in good health. Both conserved end residues are part of each CDR3.

j_call,v_call,cdr3_aa
TRBJ1-4,TRBV4-3,CASSQDPSREKLFF
TRBJ2-1,TRBV11-1,CAKGTGSSDTDPGPDYNEQFF
NA,TRBV27,CASSLFRGTGEQYF
TRBJ1-2,TRBV29-1,CSVVEQVYGYTF
TRBJ2-3,TRBV9,CASSVAKGEIDTQYF
TRBJ2-4,TRBV5-1,CASSPGTSEGLNIQYF
TRBJ2-7,TRBV9,CASSPQLGVSYEQYF
TRBJ2-6,TRBV15,CATSPNPHNSGANVLTF
TRBJ1-1,TRBV5-1,CASSLFGAEGTEAFF
TRBJ2-5,TRBV12-3/TRBV12-4,CASRIGLAGGGETQYF
TRBJ1-4,TRBV5-5,CASSADRAEKLFF
TRBJ2-1,TRBV9,CASSVVDPGEQFF
TRBJ2-7,TRBV5-1,CASSLAYGSGYEQYF
TRBJ1-6,TRBV6-6,CASSLQAGDNSPLHF
TRBJ2-1,TRBV7-2,CASSFQLPEQFF
TRBJ2-3,TRBV7-2,CASSPGGLAGEGQYF
NA,TRBV20-1,CSARDSSAVSGTQYF
TRBJ2-1,TRBV29-1,CSGIRGGSSYNGQFF
TRBJ2-7,TRBV2,CASRKDGSRDSNYEQYF
TRBJ2-3,TRBV4-3,CASSQQPEGGGTQYF